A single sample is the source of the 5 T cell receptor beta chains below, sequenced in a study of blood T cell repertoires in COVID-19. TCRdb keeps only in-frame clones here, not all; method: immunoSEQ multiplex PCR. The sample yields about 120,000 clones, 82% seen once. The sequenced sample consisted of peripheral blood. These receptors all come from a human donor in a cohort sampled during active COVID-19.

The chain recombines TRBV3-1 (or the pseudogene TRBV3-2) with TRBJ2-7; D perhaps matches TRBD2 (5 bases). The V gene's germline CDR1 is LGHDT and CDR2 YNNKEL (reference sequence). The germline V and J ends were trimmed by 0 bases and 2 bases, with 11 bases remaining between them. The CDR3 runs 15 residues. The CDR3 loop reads CASSQDAWTPYEQYF. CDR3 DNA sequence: TGTGCCAGCAGCCAAGATGCGTGGACTCCCTACGAGCAGTACTTC.

CDR3 in amino acids: CSVGQGATYGYTF. DNA for the CDR3: TGCAGCGTTGGGCAGGGCGCTACCTATGGCTACACCTTC. This sequence joins TRBV29-1 and TRBJ1-2; tentatively, D is TRBD1 (5 bases). CDR1 and CDR2 from the germline V gene are SQVTM and ANQGSEA. Between the trimmed V and J ends, which lost 4 bases and 4 bases, there was a span of 13 bases. This CDR3 region has 13 residues.

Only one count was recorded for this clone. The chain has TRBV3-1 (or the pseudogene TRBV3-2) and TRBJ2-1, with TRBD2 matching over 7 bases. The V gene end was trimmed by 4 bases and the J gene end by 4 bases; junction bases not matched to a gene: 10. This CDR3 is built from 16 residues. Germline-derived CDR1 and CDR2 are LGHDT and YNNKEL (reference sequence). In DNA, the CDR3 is TGTGCCAGCAGCCCCAAGTGGGGGGGGGTTTACAATGAGCAGTTCTTC. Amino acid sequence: CASSPKWGGVYNEQFF.

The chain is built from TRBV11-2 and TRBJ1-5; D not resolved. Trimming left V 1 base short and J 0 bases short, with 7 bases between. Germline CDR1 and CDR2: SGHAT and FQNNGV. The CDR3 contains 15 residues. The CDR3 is CASSLVAGSNQPQHF. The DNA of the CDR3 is TGTGCCAGCAGCTTAGTCGCCGGTAGCAATCAGCCCCAGCATTTT.

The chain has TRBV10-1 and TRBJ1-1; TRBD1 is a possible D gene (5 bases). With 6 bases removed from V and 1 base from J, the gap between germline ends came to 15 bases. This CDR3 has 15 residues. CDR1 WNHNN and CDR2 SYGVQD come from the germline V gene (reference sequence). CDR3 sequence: CASSPSWRGNTEAFF. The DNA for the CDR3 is TGCGCCAGCAGCCCGAGTTGGAGGGGGAACACTGAAGCTTTCTTT.